What follows is one T cell receptor (beta chain) and its context. Its antigen is unknown. Produced via immunoSEQ multiplex PCR; TCRdb's table is partial and in-frame only. The sample comprises approximately 4,400 clones, around 85% of which are singletons, and 7.8% rests with the top ten. These data come from a study of brain metastases from non-small cell lung cancer. Study findings and constraints: Paired brain metastases and primary tumors largely shared TCR repertoires. Compared with their matched primary tumors, roughly 64% of brain metastases showed expanded T-cell clones.

The material sequenced was primary lung tumor tissue. This TCR was sampled from a donor over 35 with non-small cell lung cancer.

CDR3 amino acids: CASSLDDLVSPLHF. The CDR3 DNA reads as TGCGCCAGCAGCTTGGACGATTTAGTGTCACCCCTCCACTTT. This chain connects TRBV5-1 to TRBJ1-6; no clear D. V lost 0 bases, J lost 10 bases, and 11 bases lay in between. Per germline, CDR1 SGHRS and CDR2 YFSETQ. CDR3 length: 14 residues.